Listed below are T cell receptor beta chains from one sample, sequenced in a study of beta chain features in type 1 diabetes. Repertoires were generated with immunoSEQ multiplex PCR, while TCRdb's copy carries only in-frame clones and drops some. The sample lists around 170,000 clones, 9% to 10% occurring once. Input material: central memory CD4+ T cells from blood. The receptors were gathered from a woman aged 25 to 45 with type 1 diabetes. Both conserved end residues are part of each CDR3. D genes are given only for firm matches. The size entry is marked missing in some rows and otherwise reads once, few, many or a size class.

clone_size	v_call	j_call	d_call	cdr3_aa	cdr3_nt
few	TRBV4-1	TRBJ2-2	TRBD1	CASSHLGQGAAGELFF	TGCGCCAGCAGCCACTTAGGACAGGGGGCAGCCGGGGAGCTGTTTTTT
.	TRBV9	TRBJ1-5	.	CASSTAGPNYQPQHF	TGTGCCAGCTCTACGGCAGGGCCGAACTATCAGCCCCAGCATTTT
few	TRBV13	TRBJ1-5	TRBD1	CASSMGQGANQPQHF	TGTGCCAGCAGCATGGGACAGGGCGCCAATCAGCCCCAGCATTTT
few	TRBV10-3	TRBJ2-1	TRBD2	CATGGSGTEQFF	TGTGCCACCGGCGGTAGCGGGACTGAGCAGTTCTTC
few	TRBV5-1	TRBJ2-5	.	CASSPRQPFQETQYF	TGCGCCAGCAGCCCTAGACAGCCGTTTCAAGAGACCCAGTACTTC
.	TRBV28	TRBJ2-1	.	CASSSLAVVGYEQFF	TGTGCCAGCAGTTCCCTAGCAGTGGTTGGGTATGAGCAGTTCTTC
few	TRBV2	TRBJ1-5	.	CASGRDSNQPQHF	TGTGCCAGCGGCCGGGATAGCAATCAGCCCCAGCATTTT
.	TRBV10-3	TRBJ1-5	.	CAITGETNQPQHF	TGTGCCATCACAGGGGAGACCAATCAGCCCCAGCATTTT
few	TRBV19	TRBJ1-1	.	CASSPRGNTEAFF	TGTGCCAGTAGTCCCAGGGGTAACACTGAAGCTTTCTTT
few	TRBV7-3	TRBJ2-5	TRBD1	CASSLTGGEETQYF	TGTGCCAGCAGCCTGACAGGGGGCGAAGAGACCCAGTACTTC
.	TRBV15	TRBJ2-7	.	CATSRGGGGTYEQYF	TGTGCCACCAGCAGAGGGGGTGGCGGGACCTACGAGCAGTACTTC
.	TRBV7-6	TRBJ2-7	TRBD1	CASSKGQGISYEQYF	TGTGCCAGCAGCAAGGGACAGGGTATCTCCTACGAGCAGTACTTC
few	TRBV19	TRBJ2-7	.	CASVGGPFYEQYF	TGTGCCAGTGTAGGAGGACCGTTCTACGAGCAGTACTTC
.	TRBV7-9	TRBJ2-1	.	CASSFHGDTEQFF	TGTGCCAGCAGCTTTCACGGGGACACTGAGCAGTTCTTC
.	TRBV2	TRBJ1-2	.	CASTANYGYTF	TGTGCCAGCACAGCTAACTATGGCTACACCTTC
.	TRBV7-2	TRBJ2-1	.	CASSFEVLGEQFF	TGTGCCAGCAGCTTTGAGGTCTTGGGTGAGCAGTTCTTC
.	TRBV19	TRBJ2-7	TRBD1	CASSILWTGGRTEQYF	TGTGCCAGTAGTATCCTTTGGACAGGGGGGCGCACCGAGCAGTACTTC
.	TRBV30	TRBJ2-2	.	CAWSRQMNTGELFF	TGTGCCTGGAGTAGACAGATGAACACCGGGGAGCTGTTTTTT
.	TRBV9	TRBJ1-1	TRBD1	CASSPRTGGTEAFF	TGTGCCAGCAGCCCTAGAACAGGGGGCACTGAAGCTTTCTTT
.	TRBV14	TRBJ1-1	.	CASSQDQVSEAFF	TGTGCCAGCAGCCAAGATCAGGTGTCTGAAGCTTTCTTT
.	TRBV5-1	TRBJ2-2	.	CASSLQTGELFF	TGCGCCAGCAGCTTACAGACCGGGGAGCTGTTTTTT
.	TRBV7-9	TRBJ1-2	.	CASSLVGGLADYGYTF	TGTGCCAGCAGCTTAGTGGGAGGGTTGGCGGACTATGGCTACACCTTC
.	TRBV18	TRBJ2-7	TRBD1	CASSPLGTGNYEQYF	TGTGCCAGCTCACCCTTAGGGACAGGGAACTACGAGCAGTACTTC
.	TRBV30	TRBJ1-2	TRBD1	CAWNGQGSPNYGYTF	TGTGCCTGGAACGGACAGGGGAGTCCCAACTATGGCTACACCTTC
few	TRBV9	TRBJ1-4	.	CASSVVAGEDGKLFF	TGTGCCAGCAGCGTAGTGGCTGGGGAGGATGGAAAACTGTTTTTT
.	TRBV27	TRBJ2-3	.	CASSRERLSTDTQYF	TGTGCCAGCAGCCGGGAAAGGCTGAGCACAGATACGCAGTATTTT
.	TRBV15	TRBJ2-7	TRBD1	CATSSHRGEQYF	TGTGCCACCAGCTCACACAGGGGCGAGCAGTACTTC
few	TRBV4-1	TRBJ2-3	.	CASSQLTTPSTDTQYF	TGCGCCAGCAGCCAACTTACTACGCCGAGCACAGATACGCAGTATTTT
.	TRBV28	TRBJ1-5	.	CASSLAGGNQPQHF	TGTGCCAGCAGTTTAGCGGGGGGAAATCAGCCCCAGCATTTT
.	TRBV7-2	TRBJ1-1	TRBD1	CASSSHRGTEAFF	TGTGCCAGCAGCTCGCACAGGGGCACTGAAGCTTTCTTT
few	TRBV11-2	TRBJ2-6	.	CASSRTGSGANVLTF	TGTGCCAGCAGCAGAACAGGGTCTGGGGCCAACGTCCTGACTTTC
.	TRBV5-6	TRBJ1-4	TRBD1	CASSSRTGVVWANEKLFF	TGTGCCAGCAGCTCCCGGACAGGGGTGGTTTGGGCTAATGAAAAACTGTTTTTT
.	TRBV4-2	TRBJ2-3	.	CASSPRASEYTDTQYF	TGTGCCAGCAGCCCGCGGGCTAGCGAATACACAGATACGCAGTATTTT
few	TRBV11-2	TRBJ1-2	.	CASSLWGGGGYTF	TGTGCCAGCAGCTTATGGGGTGGAGGTGGCTACACCTTC
few	TRBV7-2	TRBJ2-7	TRBD2	CASSLGLAGPTYEQYF	TGTGCCAGCAGCTTAGGACTAGCGGGACCCACCTACGAGCAGTACTTC
few	TRBV10-2	TRBJ2-5	.	CASSMRGGQETQYF	TGCGCCAGCAGTATGAGGGGGGGGCAAGAGACCCAGTACTTC
few	TRBV5-1	TRBJ2-7	.	CASRVQSDSFYEQYF	TGCGCCAGCAGGGTCCAGTCCGATTCCTTCTACGAGCAGTACTTC
few	TRBV29-1	TRBJ2-7	TRBD1	CSVVLDRGHEQYF	TGCAGCGTTGTCTTGGACAGGGGGCACGAGCAGTACTTC
.	TRBV9	TRBJ2-1	TRBD2	CASSMGLGGSGDNEQFF	TGTGCCAGCAGCATGGGACTAGGTGGGAGTGGAGACAATGAGCAGTTCTTC
few	TRBV4-1	TRBJ2-3	.	CASSQFLAPKSDTQYF	TGCGCCAGCAGCCAATTCCTAGCGCCCAAGAGTGATACGCAGTATTTT
few	TRBV10-3	TRBJ1-2	.	CAISEGRRIYGYTF	TGTGCCATCAGTGAGGGCAGGAGGATCTATGGCTACACCTTC